The entry that follows covers one T cell receptor (beta chain) sequence. The sample originates from a study of blood T cell repertoires in COVID-19. Study details: From the United States, Italy and Spain came samples of acute and convalescent COVID-19. PBMCs, B-cell-depleted T cells, or T cells provided the cDNA or gDNA that made up the material.

Patients from Seattle were sampled longitudinally, starting during active infection. Authors' data handling: The authors estimated nucleated cell counts from reference gene primer amplification. The table came from immunoSEQ multiplex PCR; TCRdb's copy has only in-frame clones and leaves some out. That table is the source of V, J and clone size, and D and trimming were worked out from the DNA. The sample includes fewer than 400,000 clones, about nine tenths of them seen just once. V was clipped by 6 bases and J by 1 base, with 17 bases between them. Germline CDR1 and CDR2: MNHEY and SMNVEV (reference sequence). The CDR3 totals 16 residues.

This chain connects TRBV27 to TRBJ2-3; a weak D match, TRBD1 (5 bases). Sequenced: peripheral blood. The receptor's source is a woman in her twenties or thirties with COVID-19, enrolled during active disease. DNA for the CDR3: TGTGCCAGCAGCCTACTAAGGGGTGAGGGCACAGATACGCAGTATTTT. Amino acid sequence: CASSLLRGEGTDTQYF.